This T cell receptor beta chain was sequenced in a study of molecular identifiers for immune sequencing clone quantification. General study findings and limits: It was shown that clones above 20 RNA copies held over 99% of effector molecules, but under 1% in naive cells.

Trimming took off 0 bases at V and 7 bases at J, with 9 bases between the two ends. This CDR3 region has 13 residues. Per the germline V gene, CDR1 is PRHDT and CDR2 is FYEKMQ (reference sequence). Methods described previously, with TCR primers listed, were used for bulk TCR libraries. TCRdb re-called the PCR reads with MiXCR, one entry per CDR3 protein. The table includes some 94,000 distinct CDR3 sequences, around 25% detected once. Preparation of naive CD8 libraries involved about 17,000 to 1,100,000 sorted cells and 10%, 30% or 50% RNA. CD8+CD4-CCR7+CD45RA+ cells were sorted as naive CD8 T cells. On this clonotype itself: Its antigen is unknown.

Sample: naive CD8+ T cells from blood, with Jurkat cell RNA spiked in. Stated subset: FACS-sorted CD8+CD4-CCR7+CD45RA+ naive T cells. The J gene is TRBJ1-1, the V gene TRBV13; D uncertain. This clonotype originated in a human donor in good health. Some libraries in this study had Jurkat cell RNA spiked in. CDR3: CASSLGAYGEAFF. The CDR3 DNA follows: TGTGCCAGCAGCTTAGGGGCCTATGGTGAAGCTTTCTTT.